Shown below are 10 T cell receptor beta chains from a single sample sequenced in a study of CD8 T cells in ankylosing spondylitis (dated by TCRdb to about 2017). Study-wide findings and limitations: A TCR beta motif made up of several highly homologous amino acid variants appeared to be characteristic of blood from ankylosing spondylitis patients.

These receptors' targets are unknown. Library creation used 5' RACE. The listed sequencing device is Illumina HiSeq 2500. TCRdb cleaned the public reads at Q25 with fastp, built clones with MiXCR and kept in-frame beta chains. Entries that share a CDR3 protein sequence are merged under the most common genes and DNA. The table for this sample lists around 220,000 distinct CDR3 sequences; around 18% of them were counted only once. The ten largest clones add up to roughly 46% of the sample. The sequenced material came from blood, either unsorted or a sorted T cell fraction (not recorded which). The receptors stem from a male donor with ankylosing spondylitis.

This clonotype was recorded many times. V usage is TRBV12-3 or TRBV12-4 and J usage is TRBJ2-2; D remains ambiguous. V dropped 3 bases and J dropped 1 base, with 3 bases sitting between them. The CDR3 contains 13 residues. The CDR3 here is CASSFENTGELFF. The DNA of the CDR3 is TGTGCCAGCAGTTTCGAGAACACCGGGGAGCTGTTTTTT.

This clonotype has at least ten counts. The CDR3 region has the DNA TGTGCCAGCAGTCCGTGGACAGATCAAGAGACCCAGTACTTC. Protein product: CASSPWTDQETQYF. The gene calls are TRBV12-3 or TRBV12-4 and TRBJ2-5, with D tentatively TRBD1 (6 bases). CDR3 length: 14 amino acids. Trimming removed 5 bases at V and 2 bases at J, with 12 bases between.

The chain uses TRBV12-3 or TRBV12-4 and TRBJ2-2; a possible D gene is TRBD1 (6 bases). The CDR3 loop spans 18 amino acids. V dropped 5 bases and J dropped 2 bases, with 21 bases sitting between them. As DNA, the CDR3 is TGTGCCAGCAGTATCCTCAGGGGCCCCCAGATAAACACCGGGGAGCTGTTTTTT. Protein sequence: CASSILRGPQINTGELFF.

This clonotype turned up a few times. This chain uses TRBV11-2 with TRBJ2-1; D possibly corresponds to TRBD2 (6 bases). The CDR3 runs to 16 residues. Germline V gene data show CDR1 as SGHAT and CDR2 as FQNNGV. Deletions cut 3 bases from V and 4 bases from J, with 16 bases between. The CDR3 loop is CASSLGGGATYNEQFF. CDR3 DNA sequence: TGTGCCAGCAGCTTGGGGGGTGGGGCTACGTACAATGAGCAGTTCTTC.

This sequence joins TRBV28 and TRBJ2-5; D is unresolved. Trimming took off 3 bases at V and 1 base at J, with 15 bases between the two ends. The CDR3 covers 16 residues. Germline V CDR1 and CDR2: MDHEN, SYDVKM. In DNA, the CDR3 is TGTGCCAGCAGTTTTCTAAGCCAGGCCCCCCAAGAGACCCAGTACTTC. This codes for CASSFLSQAPQETQYF.

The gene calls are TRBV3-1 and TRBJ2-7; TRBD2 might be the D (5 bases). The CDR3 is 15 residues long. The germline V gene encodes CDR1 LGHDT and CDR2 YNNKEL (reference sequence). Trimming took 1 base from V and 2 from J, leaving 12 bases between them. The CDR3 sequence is CASSQVRYGTYEQYF. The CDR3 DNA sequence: TGTGCCAGCAGCCAAGTGAGGTACGGGACCTACGAGCAGTACTTC.

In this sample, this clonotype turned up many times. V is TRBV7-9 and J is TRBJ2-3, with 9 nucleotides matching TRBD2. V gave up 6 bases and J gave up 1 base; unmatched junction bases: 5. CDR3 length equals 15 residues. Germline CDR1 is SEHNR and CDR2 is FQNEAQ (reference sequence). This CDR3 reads CASRVAGEGTDTQYF. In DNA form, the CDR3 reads TGTGCCAGCAGGGTAGCGGGAGAAGGCACAGATACGCAGTATTTT.

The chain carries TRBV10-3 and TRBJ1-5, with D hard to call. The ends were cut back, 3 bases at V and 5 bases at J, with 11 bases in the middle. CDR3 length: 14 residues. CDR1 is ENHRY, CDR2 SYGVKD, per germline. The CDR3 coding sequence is TGTGCCATCAGTGACATGGAGGTGGATCAGCCCCAGCATTTT. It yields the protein CAISDMEVDQPQHF.

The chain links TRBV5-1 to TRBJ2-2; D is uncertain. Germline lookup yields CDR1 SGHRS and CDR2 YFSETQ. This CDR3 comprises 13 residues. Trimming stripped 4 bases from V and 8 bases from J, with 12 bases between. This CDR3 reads CASSPLNLGELFF. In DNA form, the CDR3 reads TGCGCCAGCAGCCCGCTTAATTTGGGGGAGCTGTTTTTT. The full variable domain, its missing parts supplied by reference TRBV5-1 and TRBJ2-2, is KAGVTQTPRYLIKTRGQQVTLSCSPISGHRSVSWYQQTPGQGLQFLFEYFSETQRNKGNFPGRFSGRQFSNSRSEMNVSTLELGDSALYLCASSPLNLGELFFGEGSRLTVL.

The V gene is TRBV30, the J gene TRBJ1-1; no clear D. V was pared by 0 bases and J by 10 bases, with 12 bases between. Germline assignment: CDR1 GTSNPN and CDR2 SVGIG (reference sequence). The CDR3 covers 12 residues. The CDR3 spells CAWSVPAPGAFF. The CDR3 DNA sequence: TGTGCCTGGAGTGTACCGGCACCCGGAGCTTTCTTT.